A selection of T cell receptor beta chains follows, all from one sample in a study of blood T cells in healthy people across ages. TCRdb independently ran MiXCR on the 5' RACE reads; one entry per CDR3 protein. This sample has roughly 800,000 distinct CDR3 sequences; roughly 64% occur once, and the top ten carry about 20%. The specimen sequenced was blood. These receptors all come from a man aged 25-40 years in good health. Both conserved end residues are trimmed from each CDR3. D genes are given only for firm matches.

D gene,CDR3 length,J gene,V gene,CDR3 protein
-,13,TRBJ2-1,TRBV4-3,ASSQEDNLDFEQF
TRBD2,13,TRBJ2-3,TRBV20-1,SAPPLAGATDTQY
TRBD1,12,TRBJ1-5,TRBV12-3/TRBV12-4,ASSFEGADQPQH
-,12,TRBJ2-7,TRBV28,ASSPDAFSYEQY
-,13,TRBJ1-2,TRBV10-3,AISPLGAEFYGYT
-,15,TRBJ2-6,TRBV7-9,ASHPRDNRIRANVLT
TRBD2,12,TRBJ2-1,TRBV27,ARQKLAGGNEQF
-,10,TRBJ2-3,TRBV7-6,ASSPARDTQY
-,13,TRBJ2-5,TRBV5-1,ASSPRVGDIETQY
TRBD2,14,TRBJ2-3,TRBV27,ASSLPSGSGTDTQY
-,12,TRBJ2-1,TRBV6-5,ASSYSPRYNEQF
-,12,TRBJ2-7,TRBV20-1,SAARGRQNYEQY
-,11,TRBJ2-1,TRBV12-3/TRBV12-4,ASSWDNWREQF
-,10,-,TRBV5-1,ASGEDSYEQY
TRBD1,13,TRBJ2-7,TRBV5-1,ASSLGTGVGYEQY
TRBD1,11,TRBJ1-4,TRBV2,ANNRGREEKLF
-,12,TRBJ2-5,TRBV20-1,SARAWQDQETQY
-,11,TRBJ2-7,TRBV7-9,ASSPPTGPEQY
TRBD1,13,TRBJ1-2,TRBV4-2,VSSQGQGSNYGYT